This T cell receptor (beta chain) was retrieved from a study of T cell repertoires in cytomegalovirus infection. Whole-study context: Through public TCR beta signatures, both CMV infection and matching HLA type were indicated.

TCRdb redid the calling of the reads with MiXCR, one entry per CDR3 protein. The sample has 200,000 to 250,000 distinct CDR3 sequences, about 23% seen once. From germline, CDR1 is MDHEN and CDR2 SYDVKM. Trimming took off 5 bases at V and 0 bases at J, with 14 bases between the two ends. The CDR3 is 16 residues long. Study observations and caveats: Ex vivo, HLA-C-restricted CMV-specific TCR beta clonotypes prevailed over the rest of the response.

A remark on this clonotype: Antigen: not known.

V gene TRBV28 combines with J gene TRBJ2-1; unclear D gene. Source material: CD8+ T cells from PBMCs. This TCR derives from a human donor in good health (CMV status not recorded). Some clones in this sample may be carry-over from other donors' samples. Here the CDR3 DNA reads TGTGCCAGCAGTGAAACTGCCCCTAGCTCCTACAATGAGCAGTTCTTC. It specifies CASSETAPSSYNEQFF.